These T cell receptor beta chains were read from a single sample in a study of T cells of healthy individuals. MiXCR, run by TCRdb on the 5' RACE reads, gives a single entry per CDR3 protein. The table shows more than 60,000 distinct CDR3 sequences, with roughly 16% occurring only once. These receptors were collected from a human donor in good health. The CDR3 runs from the conserved cysteine through the conserved F or W. The D gene is left open where the match is weak. Rows may omit the clone size; those that give it use once, few, many or a size class.

TRBV18	many	.	TRBJ2-3	TGTGCCAGCTCACTCCGCACAGATACGCAGTATTTT	CASSLRTDTQYF
TRBV4-1	many	.	TRBJ1-6	TGCGCCAGCAGCTTAGACGGATCACCCCTCCACTTT	CASSLDGSPLHF
TRBV28	many	.	TRBJ2-5	TGTGCCAGCAGTGAGAGGGAGACCCAGTACTTC	CASSERETQYF
TRBV20-1	many	.	TRBJ2-2	TGCAGTGCTAGAGATCCGGGACGGGAAAACACCGGGGAGCTGTTTTTT	CSARDPGRENTGELFF
TRBV7-9	.	.	TRBJ1-1	TGTGCCAGCAGCTCAGAATGGGGCGGCACTGAAGCTTTCTTT	CASSSEWGGTEAFF
TRBV12-3/TRBV12-4	few	.	TRBJ2-1	TGTGCCAGCAGTTTGCTGGGGGAGCAGTTCTTC	CASSLLGEQFF
TRBV5-1	many	.	TRBJ1-5	TGTGCCAGCAGCTTAGATGGCAATCAGCCCCAGCATTTT	CASSLDGNQPQHF
TRBV4-1	few	TRBD1	TRBJ1-5	TGCGCCAGCAGCCAAGGGACAGGAGATCCCGGCAATCAGCCCCAGCATTTT	CASSQGTGDPGNQPQHF
TRBV5-4	.	.	TRBJ2-1	TGTGCCAGCGGGGTCAGCTACAATGAGCAGTTCTTC	CASGVSYNEQFF
TRBV6-2/TRBV6-3	few	.	TRBJ1-1	TGTGCCACCCAGAACACTGAAGCTTTCTTT	CATQNTEAFF
TRBV5-6	many	.	TRBJ2-7	TGTGCCAGCAGCGTTAGCGCGAGAGACTACGAGCAGTACTTC	CASSVSARDYEQYF
TRBV19	many	.	TRBJ2-5	TGTGCCAGTAGCTCCACGGTCCAAGAGACCCAGTACTTC	CASSSTVQETQYF
TRBV9	few	.	TRBJ1-4	TGTGCCAGCAGCGTAGGAGGTGGTGAAAAACTGTTTTTT	CASSVGGGEKLFF
TRBV9	many	TRBD1	TRBJ2-7	TGTGCCAGCAGCGTAGCAGGGACAGCGCACTCCTACGAGCAGTACTTC	CASSVAGTAHSYEQYF
TRBV7-9	many	.	TRBJ2-7	TGTGCCAGCAGCTTAGAGACTTTCTACGAGCAGTACTTC	CASSLETFYEQYF
TRBV10-2	many	.	TRBJ2-7	TGCGCCAGCAGTGAGTCGATTAACGAGCAGTACTTC	CASSESINEQYF
TRBV5-6	.	.	TRBJ2-5	TGTGCCAGCTCGGACGGGCAAGAGACCCAGTACTTC	CASSDGQETQYF
TRBV15	many	.	TRBJ1-5	TGTGCCACCAGCAGAGATAGAGGCTGGTCTGGCCAGCCCCAGCATTTT	CATSRDRGWSGQPQHF
TRBV12-5	.	.	TRBJ1-1	TGTGCTAGTGGTTTGCCTTCCCCCAGGGAGCCTGAAGCTTTCTTT	CASGLPSPREPEAFF
TRBV19	many	TRBD1	TRBJ2-2	TGTGCCAGTAGTAAAGACAGGGGAACCGGGGAGCTGTTTTTT	CASSKDRGTGELFF
TRBV7-9	.	.	TRBJ2-2	TGTGCCAGCAGCTTAGAGGGATGGCCCGGGGAGCTGTTTTTT	CASSLEGWPGELFF
TRBV27	many	.	TRBJ2-1	TGTGCCAGCAGTTTAGTGGGGCCTACGGACAATGAGCAGTTCTTC	CASSLVGPTDNEQFF
TRBV3-1	many	TRBD2	TRBJ2-1	TGTGCCAGCAGCCAAGAAGACCCTAGCGGGAGTCATACCAATGAGCAGTTCTTC	CASSQEDPSGSHTNEQFF
TRBV5-1	.	.	TRBJ2-7	TGCGCCAGCAGCTTGGACAGAGACTACGAGCAGTACTTC	CASSLDRDYEQYF
TRBV9	many	TRBD1	TRBJ1-6	TGTGCCAGCAGCGTAGGACAGGGGATTAGTTCACCCCTCCACTTT	CASSVGQGISSPLHF
TRBV4-1	.	TRBD1	TRBJ2-3	TGCGCCAGCAGCCAAGACGGGACAGGATCGGCCACAGATACGCAGTATTTT	CASSQDGTGSATDTQYF
TRBV5-1	.	TRBD1	TRBJ1-2	TGCGCCAGCAGCTGGACAGGGAGCCTGGGCTACACCTTC	CASSWTGSLGYTF
TRBV28	many	.	TRBJ1-4	TGTGCCAGCAGTTTGAGGGGGATTGGGGAAAAACTGTTTTTT	CASSLRGIGEKLFF
TRBV7-9	many	TRBD1	TRBJ1-6	TGTGCCAGCAGCTTAGGACAGGGGGAATCCTATAATTCACCCCTCCACTTT	CASSLGQGESYNSPLHF
TRBV4-1	few	.	TRBJ2-7	TGCGCCAGCAGCCAAGAGCAGCGCGTCTCCTACGAGCAGTACTTC	CASSQEQRVSYEQYF
TRBV19	many	TRBD1	TRBJ2-6	TGTGCCAGTAGTCCCCCGGGACAGGGCTCTGGGGCCAACGTCCTGACTTTC	CASSPPGQGSGANVLTF
TRBV27	few	TRBD2	TRBJ2-3	TGTGCCAGCAGTTTACGTAGCGGGGGATGGGATACGCAGTATTTT	CASSLRSGGWDTQYF
TRBV7-2	.	.	TRBJ2-5	TGTGCCAGCAGCTTAGCCAGGCGAGAAGAGACCCAGTACTTC	CASSLARREETQYF
TRBV29-1	few	.	TRBJ1-5	TGCAGCCCTAAGAGCAGGATGACAGGTCGAAAAAGCAATCAGCCCCAGCATTTT	CSPKSRMTGRKSNQPQHF
TRBV6-2/TRBV6-3	many	TRBD2	TRBJ2-2	TGTGCCAGCAGTCGTAGCGGGGGCGCGAACACCGGGGAGCTGTTTTTT	CASSRSGGANTGELFF
TRBV11-2	many	TRBD1	TRBJ1-2	TGTGCCAGCAGCTCGTTACAGGGGAACTATGGCTACACCTTC	CASSSLQGNYGYTF
TRBV5-6	many	TRBD1	TRBJ1-5	TGTGCCAGCAGCCTGACAGGGAGTTATAGCAATCAGCCCCAGCATTTT	CASSLTGSYSNQPQHF
TRBV12-3/TRBV12-4	many	TRBD2	TRBJ2-1	TGTGCCAGCAGTTTAATGCCCGGGGGGTCCCAGCAGTTCTTC	CASSLMPGGSQQFF
TRBV6-6	once	TRBD1	TRBJ2-1	TGTGCCAGCAGTTACTCAGGGACAGACGAGCAGTTCTTC	CASSYSGTDEQFF
TRBV3-1	many	TRBD1	TRBJ2-7	TGTGCCAGCAGCCAGGGGTCGACAGGGGACTACGAGCAGTACTTC	CASSQGSTGDYEQYF
TRBV24-1	many	.	TRBJ2-3	TGTGCCACCAGTGATTCGCAGGACTCGGGAGATACGCAGTATTTT	CATSDSQDSGDTQYF
TRBV7-6	few	.	TRBJ2-7	TGTGCCAGCAGCCCACTGGACAGCTCCTACGAGCAGTACTTC	CASSPLDSSYEQYF